The TCR beta chain under discussion was sequenced for a study of long-term antiretroviral therapy in people with HIV. Study-level results: Diversity increased after ART yet remained lower than in transplant donor controls. Participants lacked recorded data on ART adherence, viral resistance or therapy changes. Pre-ART expanded TRB clones stayed dominant throughout, though often decreasing after ART.

Investigators performed immunoSEQ version v3.0 at survey level. Assay used: immunoSEQ multiplex PCR; TCRdb lists only in-frame clones, some missing. The table includes 15,000 to 25,000 clones, 90% detected once. The junction had 4 bases not matched to a gene; V was cut back by 3 bases and J by 5 bases. The CDR3 extends over 14 amino acids. Germline V gene lookup returns CDR1 MGHDK and CDR2 SYGVNS. Regarding this clone: Antigen: not known.

The TCR sequence derives from a woman in her twenties or thirties with HIV. Here the sequenced sample was unsorted PBMCs, taken about 4.1 years before starting antiretroviral therapy. The chain is built from TRBV25-1 and TRBJ2-5; 9 positions agree with TRBD2. The CDR3: CASSERGGHETQYF. The DNA of the CDR3 is TGTGCCAGCAGTGAGCGGGGGGGTCATGAGACCCAGTACTTC.